These 27 T cell receptor beta chains share one sample of origin, sequenced in a study of T cells in localized non-small cell lung cancer. Using immunoSEQ multiplex PCR, the repertoire was profiled, and TCRdb retains in-frame clones only, with some absent. The table shows about 11,000 clones, with 70% to 90% occurring only once. The sequences come from peripheral blood, collected before any cancer treatment. The receptors originated from a male donor aged 60 or older with stage III lung adenocarcinoma.

This clone showed up just a few times. The chain employs TRBV11-2 and TRBJ2-7; weak D call: TRBD1 (6 bases). The CDR3 consists of 14 residues. V lost 3 bases, J lost 1 base, and 10 bases lay in between. Germline CDR1 and CDR2: SGHAT and FQNNGV. The CDR3 sequence is CASSFDRNSYEQYF. The CDR3 bases are TGTGCCAGCAGCTTTGACAGGAATTCCTACGAGCAGTACTTC.

This clone was seen a few times. DNA for the CDR3: TGTGCCAGTAGTAGGAGTTATTCTACCGTTATCAAGCCCCAGCATTTT. Its protein product is CASSRSYSTVIKPQHF. The chain is built from TRBV19 and TRBJ1-5; no clear D. The germline V and J ends were trimmed by 4 bases and 8 bases, with 21 bases remaining between them. CDR3 length: 16 amino acids. The germline V gene encodes CDR1 LNHDA and CDR2 SQIVND (reference sequence).

The chain is built from TRBV6-6 and TRBJ1-5, with D possibly TRBD1 on 5 matching bases. V was shortened by 5 bases and J by 7 bases, with 12 bases between the two germline ends. The germline CDR1 and CDR2 sequences are MNHNY and SVGAGI (reference sequence). This CDR3 has 13 residues. The CDR3 is CASSLQRGQPQHF. The CDR3 nucleotides are TGTGCCAGCAGTCTTCAGAGGGGCCAGCCCCAGCATTTT.

The rearrangement joins TRBV5-8 to TRBJ1-6; 9 positions match TRBD1. Trimming took 2 bases from V and 10 from J; bases not matched to a gene: 1. From germline, CDR1 is SGHTS and CDR2 YDEGEE. This CDR3 region has 13 residues. DNA of the CDR3: TGTGCCAGCAGCTTCGACAGGGGGTCACCCCTCCACTTT. As protein: CASSFDRGSPLHF.

The rearrangement joins TRBV11-2 to TRBJ2-2, with D possibly matching TRBD1 (6 bases). The germline gives CDR1 SGHAT, CDR2 FQNNGV. The CDR3 contains 15 residues. Trimming took 4 bases from V and 3 from J, leaving 12 bases between them. CDR3 in amino acids: CASSYSSGDTGELFF. CDR3 DNA sequence: TGTGCCAGCAGCTACTCTTCAGGGGACACCGGGGAGCTGTTTTTT.

The CDR3 nucleotides are TGTGCCAGCAGCTCCAGGGAGGGCTACAATGAGCAGTTCTTC. Translating gives CASSSREGYNEQFF. The chain recombines TRBV7-9 with TRBJ2-1, with 7 bases fitting TRBD2. This CDR3 is 14 amino acids long. The V gene end was trimmed by 4 bases and the J gene end by 3 bases; junction bases not matched to a gene: 3. Germline loops: CDR1 SEHNR, CDR2 FQNEAQ (reference sequence).

The chain joins TRBV7-2 to TRBJ2-7; 11 nucleotides line up with TRBD2. The germline V gene has CDR1 SGHTA and CDR2 FQGNSA. The junction had 6 bases not matched to a gene; V was cut back by 2 bases and J by 6 bases. The CDR3 contains 15 residues. CDR3 residues: CASSLRGLAVLEQYF. The CDR3 DNA is TGTGCCAGCAGCTTAAGGGGACTAGCGGTCCTCGAGCAGTACTTC.

J is TRBJ1-2 and V is TRBV5-1, with D maybe TRBD1 (6 bases). The CDR3 is made up of 14 amino acids. Trimming stripped 0 bases from V and 4 bases from J, with 10 bases between. Germline V lookup: CDR1 SGHRS, CDR2 YFSETQ. The CDR3 DNA sequence: TGCGCCAGCAGCTTGGAGGGGGAAAGCTATGGCTACACCTTC. It yields the protein CASSLEGESYGYTF.

The chain links TRBV27 to TRBJ2-2; 10 bases are shared with TRBD2. The germline CDR1 and CDR2 sequences are MNHEY and SMNVEV (reference sequence). The length of the CDR3 is 15 residues. Losses at the gene ends were 8 bases for V and 3 bases for J; bases not matched to a gene: 6. The CDR3 sequence: CASGGLAIDTGELFF. CDR3 in DNA: TGTGCCAGCGGGGGACTAGCGATCGACACCGGGGAGCTGTTTTTT.

V and J are TRBV7-9 and TRBJ2-2; D is uncertain. V was clipped by 1 base and J by 3 bases, with 3 bases between them. CDR1 SEHNR and CDR2 FQNEAQ come from the germline V gene (reference sequence). The CDR3 consists of 13 residues. The CDR3 bases are TGTGCCAGCAGCTTAGGGGACACCGGGGAGCTGTTTTTT. The encoded protein is CASSLGDTGELFF. The full variable domain, in which reference TRBV7-9 and TRBJ2-2 provide the parts outside the CDR3, is DTGVSQNPRHKITKRGQNVTFRCDPISEHNRLYWYRQTLGQGPEFLTYFQNEAQLEKSRLLSDRFSAERPKGSFSTLEIQRTEQGDSAMYLCASSLGDTGELFFGEGSRLTVL.

This rearrangement joins TRBV19 to TRBJ1-2, with TRBD1 identical over 7 bases. The junction had 6 bases not matched to a gene; V was cut back by 5 bases and J by 3 bases. Germline CDR1 reads LNHDA; CDR2 reads SQIVND (reference sequence). This CDR3 spans 14 amino acids. In DNA, the CDR3 is TGTGCCAGTAGTTGGACAGGAGGGGACTATGGCTACACCTTC. Translating gives CASSWTGGDYGYTF.

V is TRBV2 and J is TRBJ2-5, with 7 bases matching TRBD1. This CDR3 comprises 13 residues. The germline V gene encodes CDR1 SNHLY and CDR2 FYNNEI. Losses at the gene ends were 7 bases for V and 2 bases for J; bases not matched to a gene: 4. CDR3 bases: TGTGCCAGCACCAGGGACAGACAAGAGACCCAGTACTTC. Protein: CASTRDRQETQYF.

The J gene is TRBJ2-7, the V gene TRBV7-3; no reliable D call. This CDR3 contains 14 residues. CDR1 and CDR2 (germline): SGHTA, FQGTGA. Trimming took 0 bases from V and 6 from J, leaving 12 bases between them. CDR3 amino acids: CASSLTPGPVEQYF. The CDR3 DNA is TGTGCCAGCAGCTTAACGCCGGGCCCGGTCGAGCAGTACTTC.

This chain joins TRBV28 and TRBJ2-3, with 10 bases aligning to TRBD1. CDR3 size: 15 residues. Germline trimming cut 6 bases from V and 5 bases from J; bases unmatched to any gene: 8. Looked up from germline, CDR1 is MDHEN and CDR2 is SYDVKM. The CDR3 DNA is TGTGCCAGCAGGACCGGGACAGGGGCCCGAGATACGCAGTATTTT. This translates into CASRTGTGARDTQYF.

CDR3 sequence (DNA): TGTGCCAGCAGCTTGAAGGAGGGGCCCTATGGCTACACCTTC. Translated: CASSLKEGPYGYTF. The V call is TRBV5-5, the J call TRBJ1-2; the D gene is possibly TRBD1 (5 bases). This CDR3 has 14 residues. Germline assignment: CDR1 SGHKS and CDR2 YYEKEE (reference sequence). V was trimmed by 1 base and J by 4 bases, leaving 11 bases between them.

This chain links TRBV5-6 with TRBJ2-7, with D perhaps matching TRBD1 (6 bases). The CDR3 runs to 15 residues. Germline V gene data show CDR1 as SGHDT and CDR2 as YYEEEE. V shed 0 bases and J shed 3 bases, with 13 bases lying between them. CDR3 coding DNA: TGTGCCAGCAGCTTGGGACCCACGACAGGCTACGAGCAGTACTTC. It encodes CASSLGPTTGYEQYF.

This CDR3 is CASSTGLAGPQETQYF. CDR3 nucleotide sequence: TGCGCCAGCAGCACCGGACTAGCGGGGCCCCAAGAGACCCAGTACTTC. The chain couples TRBV5-1 to TRBJ2-5; 12 bases line up with TRBD2. V shed 4 bases and J 1 base; nucleotides not matched to a gene: 5. There are 16 residues in the CDR3. In germline, CDR1 is SGHRS, CDR2 YFSETQ. The full variable domain, its missing parts supplied by reference TRBV5-1 and TRBJ2-5, is KAGVTQTPRYLIKTRGQQVTLSCSPISGHRSVSWYQQTPGQGLQFLFEYFSETQRNKGNFPGRFSGRQFSNSRSEMNVSTLELGDSALYLCASSTGLAGPQETQYFGPGTRLLVL.

This chain links TRBV14 with TRBJ1-2, with D maybe TRBD1 (6 bases). The CDR3 length is 14 residues. Deletions cut 1 base from V and 4 bases from J, with 10 bases between. CDR1 is SGHDN and CDR2 is FVKESK in the germline V gene. The CDR3 nucleotides are TGTGCCAGCAGCCAAGTACAGGGCCCCTATGGCTACACCTTC. It specifies CASSQVQGPYGYTF. The whole variable domain, filled in from reference TRBV14 and TRBJ1-2, reads EAGVTQFPSHSVIEKGQTVTLRCDPISGHDNLYWYRRVMGKEIKFLLHFVKESKQDESGMPNNRFLAERTGGTYSTLKVQPAELEDSGVYFCASSQVQGPYGYTFGSGTRLTVV.

On this clone: The missing conserved phenylalanine or tryptophan at the end of this CDR3 makes a read error likely. Because the CDR3's place on the DNA is in doubt, the DNA is left out and the CDR3 is given as listed by TCRdb. This sequence joins TRBV21-1 and TRBJ2-3. TRBV21-1 is recorded as a pseudogene. The CDR3 numbers 10 amino acids, ends counted. The CDR3 sequence is CASSKTPSES.

The chain joins TRBV5-5 to TRBJ2-3; tentative D call: TRBD1 (6 bases). This CDR3 is built from 14 residues. Germline V gene lookup returns CDR1 SGHKS and CDR2 YYEKEE (reference sequence). The V end was cut by 2 bases, the J end by 2 bases, with 9 bases between. CDR3 region: CASSFRGPTDTQYF. In nucleotides, the CDR3 is TGTGCCAGCAGCTTCAGGGGACCCACAGATACGCAGTATTTT.

The chain joins TRBV7-3 to TRBJ2-5; D not certain. Germline-derived CDR1 and CDR2 are SGHTA and FQGTGA. With 2 bases removed from V and 5 bases from J, the gap between germline ends came to 9 bases. This CDR3 is 13 amino acids long. The CDR3 protein is CASSLGYRETQYF. In DNA form, the CDR3 reads TGTGCCAGCAGCTTAGGTTATCGGGAGACCCAGTACTTC.

The chain uses TRBV5-4 and TRBJ1-1; TRBD1 agrees at 7 bases. The CDR3 loop spans 15 amino acids. With 1 base clipped from V and 1 base from J, the junction kept 4 bases outside the gene matches. In germline, CDR1 is SGHNT, CDR2 YYREEE (reference sequence). Here the CDR3 DNA reads TGTGCCAGCAGCTTGACAGGGGACGGGAACACTGAAGCTTTCTTT. Translation: CASSLTGDGNTEAFF.

The V and J genes are TRBV7-3 and TRBJ2-1; tentative D call: TRBD1 (6 bases). The CDR3 is made up of 14 amino acids. The V gene's germline CDR1 is SGHTA and CDR2 FQGTGA. The V end was cut by 0 bases, the J end by 7 bases, with 10 bases between. Here the CDR3 reads CASSLTGTHNEQFF. The CDR3 DNA reads TGTGCCAGCAGCTTAACGGGGACACATAATGAGCAGTTCTTC.

This rearrangement joins TRBV5-1 to TRBJ1-4; TRBD1 is a possible D gene (5 bases). CDR3 length: 13 residues. Per germline, CDR1 SGHRS and CDR2 YFSETQ. V gave up 6 bases and J gave up 8 bases, with 14 bases separating them. CDR3 coding DNA: TGCGCCAGCAAAGGGACTGCGGGCGAAAAACTGTTTTTT. This codes for CASKGTAGEKLFF.

This chain joins TRBV12-5 and TRBJ1-4; 8 bases align to TRBD1. CDR1 is LGHNT and CDR2 is FRNRAP in the germline V gene. The V segment lost 8 bases and the J segment 3 bases; nucleotides outside the gene matches: 8. The CDR3 spans 15 residues. For the CDR3, the DNA is TGTGCTAGTTCACAACCGGGACAGGCTAATGAAAAACTGTTTTTT. This codes for CASSQPGQANEKLFF.

The rearrangement joins TRBV4-2 to TRBJ1-1; D gene ambiguous. Germline values: CDR1 LGHNA, CDR2 YNFKEQ. The CDR3 runs to 15 residues. The V gene lost 0 bases and the J gene lost 0 bases, with 8 bases spanning the gap. This CDR3 reads CASSQDMDLNTEAFF. The CDR3 DNA reads as TGTGCCAGCAGCCAAGATATGGACCTGAACACTGAAGCTTTCTTT.

The chain uses TRBV7-3 and TRBJ1-1, with D possibly being TRBD1 (6 bases). From germline, CDR1 is SGHTA and CDR2 FQGTGA. The CDR3 contains 14 residues. Trimming shortened V by 5 bases and J by 3 bases, and 13 bases separated the two germline ends. The CDR3 reads CASSATGGDTEAFF. Here the CDR3 DNA reads TGTGCCAGCAGCGCGACAGGTGGGGACACTGAAGCTTTCTTT.